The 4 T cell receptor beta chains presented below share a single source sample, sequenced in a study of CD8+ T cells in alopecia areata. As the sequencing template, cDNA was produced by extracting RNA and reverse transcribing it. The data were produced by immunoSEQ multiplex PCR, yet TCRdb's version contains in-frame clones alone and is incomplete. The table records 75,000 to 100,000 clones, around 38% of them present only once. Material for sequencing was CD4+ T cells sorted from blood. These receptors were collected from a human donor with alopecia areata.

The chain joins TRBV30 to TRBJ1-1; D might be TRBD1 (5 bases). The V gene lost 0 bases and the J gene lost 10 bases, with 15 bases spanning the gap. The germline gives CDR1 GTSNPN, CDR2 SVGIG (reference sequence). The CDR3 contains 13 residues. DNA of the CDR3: TGTGCCTGGAGTGTAAATTTGCAGGGCCTAGCTTTCTTT. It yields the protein CAWSVNLQGLAFF.

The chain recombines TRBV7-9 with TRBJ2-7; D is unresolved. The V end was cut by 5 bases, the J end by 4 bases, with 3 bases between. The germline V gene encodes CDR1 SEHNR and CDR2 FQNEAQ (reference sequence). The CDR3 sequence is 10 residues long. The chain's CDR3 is CASSLYEQYF. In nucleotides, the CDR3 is TGTGCCAGCAGCCTTTACGAGCAGTACTTC.

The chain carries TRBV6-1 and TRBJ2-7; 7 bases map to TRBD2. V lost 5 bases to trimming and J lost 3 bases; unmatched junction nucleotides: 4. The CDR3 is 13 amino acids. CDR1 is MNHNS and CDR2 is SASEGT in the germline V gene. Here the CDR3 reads CASSWEGHYEQYF. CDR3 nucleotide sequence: TGTGCCAGCAGTTGGGAGGGCCACTACGAGCAGTACTTC.

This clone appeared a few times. The CDR3: CASSPIGGNTGELFF. DNA of the CDR3: TGTGCCAGCAGCCCCATAGGGGGTAACACCGGGGAGCTGTTTTTT. The chain uses TRBV27 and TRBJ2-2, with D maybe TRBD1 (6 bases). Germline assignment: CDR1 MNHEY and CDR2 SMNVEV (reference sequence). The V end was cut by 6 bases, the J end by 2 bases, with 13 bases between. CDR3 length equals 15 residues.